This T cell receptor beta chain was identified during a study of early T cells in non-severe SARS-CoV-2 infection. TCRdb reanalysed the 5' RACE reads using MiXCR and keeps one entry per CDR3 protein. This table has more than 75,000 distinct CDR3 sequences, around 15% appearing once. The CDR3 length is 14 residues. CDR1 is SQVTM and CDR2 is ANQGSEA in the germline V gene. V lost 2 bases to trimming and J lost 0 bases, with 7 bases between them. The source material was whole blood. This TCR was recovered from an adult who was a healthcare worker with PCR-confirmed SARS-CoV-2 infection or an uninfected control (not recorded which). This chain connects TRBV29-1 to TRBJ2-2; D remains ambiguous. CDR3 nucleotides: TGCAGCGTTGAAAAGGATACGAACACCGGGGAGCTGTTTTTT. Amino acids: CSVEKDTNTGELFF.